Below, 3 T cell receptor beta chains from the same sample are listed, as sequenced in a study of shared clonotypes between healthy human individuals. Generated by immunoSEQ multiplex PCR, the TCRdb table keeps only in-frame clones and is missing some. Among more than 200,000 clones, approximately 65% were seen once, and the ten largest hold roughly 10%. Specimen: memory CD4+ T cells sorted from blood. Regarding subset: CD45RA-negative fraction. These receptors all come from a man aged 30 to 39 in good health.

The V call is TRBV14, the J call TRBJ2-3; tentative D call: TRBD2 (6 bases). The CDR3 is made up of 17 amino acids. Germline CDR1 SGHDN, CDR2 FVKESK. V was cut by 3 bases and J by 2 bases, with 18 bases left in between. CDR3 nucleotide sequence: TGTGCCAGCAGCCATCCAATGCTCGGCGGGGCCACAGATACGCAGTATTTT. Its protein is CASSHPMLGGATDTQYF.

Regarding this clone: A much larger clonotype is one base distant, so this may be a read error. This chain uses TRBV5-1 with TRBJ1-1; 7 bases align to TRBD1. Germline values: CDR1 SGHRS, CDR2 YFSETQ. CDR3 size: 14 residues. After removal of 3 bases from V and 0 bases from J, the junction contained 2 bases not matched to a gene. CDR3 sequence: CASSSGQMNTEAFF. Written as DNA, the CDR3 is TGCGCCAGCAGCTCGGGACAGATGAACACTGAAGCTTTCTTT.

The J gene is TRBJ2-7, the V gene TRBV28, with D unresolved. Trimming took off 5 bases at V and 3 bases at J, with 11 bases between the two ends. Germline loops: CDR1 MDHEN, CDR2 SYDVKM. This CDR3 contains 13 residues. The CDR3 sequence: CASSPPPVYEQYF. The CDR3 region has the DNA TGTGCCAGCAGTCCTCCTCCGGTCTACGAGCAGTACTTC. The variable domain in full, completed from reference TRBV28 and TRBJ2-7, reads DVKVTQSSRYLVKRTGEKVFLECVQDMDHENMFWYRQDPGLGLRLIYFSYDVKMKEKGDIPEGYSVSREKKERFSLILESASTNQTSMYLCASSPPPVYEQYFGPGTRLTVT.